Each of the 15 T cell receptor beta chains below was sequenced from the same sample in a study of T-cell reconstitution after alpha-beta-depleted transplantation in children. The library targeted TCRbeta and was prepared with unique molecular identifiers. A single record per CDR3 protein comes from TCRdb applying MiXCR to the PCR reads. The repertoire consists of 100,000 or so distinct CDR3 sequences, with 7% to 8% occurring once and the leading ten covering 16%. This specimen was PBMCs, taken before TCRalphabeta/CD19-depleted stem cell transplant. Receptor source: a boy aged 2-15 years with acute lymphoblastic leukemia, due to receive a stem cell transplant.

This clonotype was observed many times. V is TRBV20-1 and J is TRBJ1-1; D is undetermined. Trimming took 1 base from V and 6 from J, leaving 18 bases between them. The CDR3 runs to 15 residues. Germline CDR1 DFQATT, CDR2 SNEGSKA (reference sequence). The CDR3 DNA sequence: TGCAGTGCTAGAGGAGGGAGTACCCCGGACGCTGAAGCTTTCTTT. Protein product: CSARGGSTPDAEAFF.

This clonotype was recorded at least ten times. The chain recombines TRBV12-3 or TRBV12-4 with TRBJ2-7; D not resolved. V was shortened by 4 bases and J by 7 bases, with 8 bases between the two germline ends. This CDR3 spans 11 amino acids. The CDR3 sequence is CASSSVEEQYF. In nucleotides, the CDR3 is TGTGCCAGCAGTTCCGTTGAGGAGCAGTACTTC.

This clonotype showed up many times. V usage is TRBV4-1 and J usage is TRBJ2-7; D is perhaps TRBD1 or TRBD2 (6 bases each). The ends were cut back, 2 bases at V and 12 bases at J, with 17 bases in the middle. The CDR3 consists of 13 residues. CDR1 is MGHRA and CDR2 is YSYEKL in the germline V gene. The CDR3, as DNA: TGCGCCAGCAGCCAAACGCGGGACACCACCCCGTACTTC. Protein sequence: CASSQTRDTTPYF.

The V and J genes are TRBV29-1 and TRBJ2-5, with D unclear. This CDR3 is 13 amino acids long. Trimming cost V 3 bases and J 2 bases, with 10 bases left between them. Germline CDR1 reads SQVTM; CDR2 reads ANQGSEA. Written as DNA, the CDR3 is TGCAGCGTTGAGAGACGGTCACAAGAGACCCAGTACTTC. It is translated as CSVERRSQETQYF. The full variable domain, rest sourced from reference TRBV29-1 and TRBJ2-5, is SAVISQKPSRDICQRGTSLTIQCQVDSQVTMMFWYRQQPGQSLTLIATANQGSEATYESGFVIDKFPISRPNLTFSTLTVSNMSPEDSSIYLCSVERRSQETQYFGPGTRLLVL.

This clonotype was counted many times. The chain uses TRBV5-1 and TRBJ2-6; 9 bases match TRBD1. V lost 3 bases, J lost 2 bases, and 3 bases stayed unmatched. CDR3 length: 16 residues. Germline V gene sequence: CDR1 SGHRS, CDR2 YFSETQ. In nucleotides, the CDR3 is TGCGCCAGCAGCTGGACAGGGGCTACTGGGGCCAACGTCCTGACTTTC. Its translation: CASSWTGATGANVLTF.

Ten or more counts support this clonotype. The chain is built from TRBV20-1 and TRBJ1-1, with a tentative D call TRBD1 (6 bases). V was clipped by 4 bases and J by 5 bases, with 17 bases between them. This CDR3 is 14 amino acids long. The germline gives CDR1 DFQATT, CDR2 SNEGSKA (reference sequence). The CDR3 here is CSATIQGFETEAFF. The CDR3 nucleotides read TGCAGTGCTACTATTCAGGGGTTCGAGACTGAAGCTTTCTTT.

The chain joins TRBV20-1 to TRBJ1-2; D gene unclear. The germline V and J ends were trimmed by 3 bases and 4 bases, with 12 bases remaining between them. This CDR3 is 13 amino acids long. Germline V gene data show CDR1 as DFQATT and CDR2 as SNEGSKA (reference sequence). The CDR3 loop is CSARTAASYGYTF. Written as DNA, the CDR3 is TGCAGTGCTAGGACGGCAGCGAGCTATGGCTACACCTTC.

This clonotype appeared many times. V gene TRBV3-1 combines with J gene TRBJ1-3, with a tentative D call TRBD1 (5 bases). This CDR3 contains 16 residues. Trimming took 1 base from V and 0 from J, leaving 10 bases between them. Germline loops: CDR1 LGHDT, CDR2 YNNKEL (reference sequence). CDR3 region: CASSQGGTVSGNTIYF. The CDR3 DNA reads TGTGCCAGCAGCCAAGGGGGCACAGTCTCTGGAAACACCATATATTTT. Full variable domain (rest looked up from reference TRBV3-1 and TRBJ1-3): DTAVSQTPKYLVTQMGNDKSIKCEQNLGHDTMYWYKQDSKKFLKIMFSYNNKELIINETVPNRFSPKSPDKAHLNLHINSLELGDSAVYFCASSQGGTVSGNTIYFGEGSWLTVV.

The chain couples TRBV12-3 or TRBV12-4 to TRBJ1-5, with 9 positions matching TRBD1. J gave up 4 bases and V 7 bases, and 11 bases lay outside the gene matches. The CDR3 spans 16 residues. CDR3 in DNA: TGTGCCAGCATGATGGACAGGGGTTGGACGAATCAGCCCCAGCATTTT. Encoded protein: CASMMDRGWTNQPQHF.

This clonotype was counted ten times or more. This sequence joins TRBV27 and TRBJ1-1; possibly TRBD1 for D (5 bases). V gave up 7 bases and J gave up 0 bases, with 9 bases separating them. This CDR3 spans 13 amino acids. In germline, CDR1 is MNHEY, CDR2 SMNVEV (reference sequence). This chain's CDR3 is CASMGGLNTEAFF. CDR3 DNA: TGTGCCAGCATGGGGGGTTTGAACACTGAAGCTTTCTTT.

The chain combines TRBV12-3 or TRBV12-4 with TRBJ2-2, with D maybe TRBD1 (6 bases). The CDR3 is made up of 14 amino acids. Trimming left V 11 bases short and J 6 bases short, with 19 bases between. The CDR3 coding sequence is TGTGCCGTCAGGGGTCGGTATAATGCCGGGGAGCTGTTTTTT. Translating it yields CAVRGRYNAGELFF.

There are a few counts of this clonotype. The chain has TRBV19 and TRBJ1-3; D call uncertain. The CDR3 spans 17 residues. Trimming left V 1 base short and J 2 bases short, with 15 bases between. Germline V gene data show CDR1 as LNHDA and CDR2 as SQIVND (reference sequence). The CDR3 loop is CASSIGVRQLAGNTIYF. For the CDR3, the DNA is TGTGCCAGTAGTATAGGGGTGCGGCAGTTGGCTGGAAACACCATATATTTT. Combining the CDR3 with reference TRBV19 and TRBJ1-3 gives the whole variable domain DGGITQSPKYLFRKEGQNVTLSCEQNLNHDAMYWYRQDPGQGLRLIYYSQIVNDFQKGDIAEGYSVSREKKESFPLTVTSAQKNPTAFYLCASSIGVRQLAGNTIYFGEGSWLTVV.

Only a few counts were recorded for this clonotype. V is TRBV20-1 and J is TRBJ2-7; D uncertain. The V end was cut by 3 bases, the J end by 4 bases, with 10 bases between. This CDR3 contains 12 residues. The germline CDR1 and CDR2 sequences are DFQATT and SNEGSKA (reference sequence). The CDR3 DNA reads as TGCAGTGCTAGTGGGTCGCCTTACGAGCAGTACTTC. Translation: CSASGSPYEQYF.

In its sample, this clonotype was seen a few times. The chain has TRBV5-1 and TRBJ1-1, with D possibly TRBD1 on 5 matching bases. CDR1 is SGHRS, CDR2 YFSETQ, per germline. Trimming left V 0 bases short and J 8 bases short, with 11 bases between. This CDR3 is built from 13 residues. The CDR3 is CASSLGQTEEAFF. The CDR3 DNA sequence: TGCGCCAGCAGCTTGGGGCAGACAGAAGAAGCTTTCTTT.

In regard to this clonotype: A much larger clone differs from this one at a single base, so this may be a read error. The chain employs TRBV20-1 and TRBJ2-1, with 8 bases lining up with TRBD2. V was pared by 3 bases and J by 6 bases, with 7 bases of the junction left unmatched. This CDR3 is 14 amino acids long. Germline lookup yields CDR1 DFQATT and CDR2 SNEGSKA (reference sequence). The CDR3 DNA sequence: TGCAGTGCTAGCGGGGGGGCCGGCTGCAATGAGCAGTTCTTC. It codes for CSASGGAGCNEQFF.